This TCR beta chain was sequenced for a study of cytomegalovirus exposure and HLA in healthy donors. Study-wide findings and caveats: Later on, a genetic analysis was performed. It linked a missense variant in DCLRE1C with V- and J-gene trimming of TCR beta. CMV serostatus alone was available as immune exposure information.

V was trimmed by 4 bases and J by 3 bases, leaving 13 bases between them. CDR3 length: 14 residues. In germline, CDR1 is SGHNT, CDR2 YYREEE (reference sequence). Comment on this clone: The antigen is not known.

The PCR contained 60 Vbeta and 13 Jbeta primers. Under the authors' procedure: Among the unique TCR beta chains that a later analysis counted, roughly 80 million in all, about 11 million were shared. This table comes from immunoSEQ multiplex PCR, and its TCRdb copy is limited to in-frame clones, with some not included. The V and J calls and the clone size are those of that table, but D and trimming were determined from the DNA. The data show around 130,000 clones, roughly two thirds seen once. Material: PBMCs. This TCR was recovered from a man aged 25-45 years in good health and CMV-seropositive. The chain has TRBV5-4 and TRBJ1-1, with D unresolved. The CDR3 nucleotides read TGTGCCAGCAGCCTTGCGGCAGTCGACACTGAAGCTTTCTTT. Translating it yields CASSLAAVDTEAFF.